The clone carrying this TCR beta chain was seen a few times. Its antigen remains unknown. These data are taken from a study of OX40 agonist ivuxolimab in advanced cancers. In the study overall: Patients assigned to dose escalation were diagnosed with hepatocellular carcinoma, melanoma, renal cell or head and neck cancer. Among those treated, three patients had partial responses, one with hepatocellular carcinoma and two with cutaneous melanoma. Study-level points and caveats: In the 0.1-3.0 mg/kg groups, partial responders showed among the lowest expansion.

The germline V gene has CDR1 GTSNPN and CDR2 SVGIG (reference sequence). The V end was cut by 6 bases, the J end by 7 bases, with 12 bases between. This CDR3 spans 11 amino acids. Profiled with immunoSEQ multiplex PCR; TCRdb holds only in-frame clones, not every one. This sample has tens of thousands of clones, with about 87% found just once. This sequence was found in an adult with an advanced solid tumor such as melanoma, head and neck, liver or kidney cancer. The chain uses TRBV30 and TRBJ2-5; no clear D gene. The specimen was CD4+ or CD8+ T cells sorted from blood, collected in a trial of the OX40 agonist ivuxolimab. The CDR3 loop is CACYNSGTQYF. As DNA, the CDR3 is TGTGCCTGTTACAACAGTGGGACCCAGTACTTC.